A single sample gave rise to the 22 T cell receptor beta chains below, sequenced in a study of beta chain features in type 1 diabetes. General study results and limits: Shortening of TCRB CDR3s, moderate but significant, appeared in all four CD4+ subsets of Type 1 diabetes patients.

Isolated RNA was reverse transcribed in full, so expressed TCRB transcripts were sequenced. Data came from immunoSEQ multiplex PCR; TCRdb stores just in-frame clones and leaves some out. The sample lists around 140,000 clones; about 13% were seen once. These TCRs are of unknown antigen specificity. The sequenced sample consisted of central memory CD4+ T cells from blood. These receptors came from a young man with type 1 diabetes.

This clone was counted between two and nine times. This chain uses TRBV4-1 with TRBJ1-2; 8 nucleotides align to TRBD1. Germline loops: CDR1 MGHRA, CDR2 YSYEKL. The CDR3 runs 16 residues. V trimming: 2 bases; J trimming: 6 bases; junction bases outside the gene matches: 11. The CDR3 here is CASSQPRTGRANGYTF. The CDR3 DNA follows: TGCGCCAGCAGCCAACCACGGACAGGGCGCGCGAATGGCTACACCTTC.

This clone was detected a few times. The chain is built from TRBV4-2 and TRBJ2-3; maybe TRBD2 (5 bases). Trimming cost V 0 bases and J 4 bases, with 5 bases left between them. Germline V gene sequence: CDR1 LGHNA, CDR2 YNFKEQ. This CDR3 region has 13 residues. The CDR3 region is CASSQDSADTQYF. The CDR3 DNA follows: TGTGCCAGCAGCCAAGATAGCGCAGATACGCAGTATTTT.

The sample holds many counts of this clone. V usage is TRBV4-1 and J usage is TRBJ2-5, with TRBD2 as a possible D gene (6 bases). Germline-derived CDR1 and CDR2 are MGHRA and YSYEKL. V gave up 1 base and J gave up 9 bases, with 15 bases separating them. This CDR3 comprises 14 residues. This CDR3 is CASSQGTGEGAQYF. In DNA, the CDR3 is TGCGCCAGCAGCCAAGGGACGGGGGAAGGGGCCCAGTACTTC.

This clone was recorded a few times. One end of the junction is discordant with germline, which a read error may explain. The CDR3 is CATQDRRHQAQHF. CDR3 DNA: TGTGCCACCCAAGACAGGAGACATCAGGCCCAGCATTTT. The chain couples TRBV6-5 to TRBJ1-5, with a weak D call TRBD1 (6 bases). The CDR3 contains 13 residues. Germline V gene data show CDR1 as MNHEY and CDR2 as SVGAGI.

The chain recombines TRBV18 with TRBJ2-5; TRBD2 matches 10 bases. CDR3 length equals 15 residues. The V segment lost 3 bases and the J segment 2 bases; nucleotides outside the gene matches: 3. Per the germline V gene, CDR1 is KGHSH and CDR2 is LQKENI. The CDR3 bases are TGTGCCAGCTCACCCGGACTAGCGGTACAAGAGACCCAGTACTTC. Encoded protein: CASSPGLAVQETQYF.

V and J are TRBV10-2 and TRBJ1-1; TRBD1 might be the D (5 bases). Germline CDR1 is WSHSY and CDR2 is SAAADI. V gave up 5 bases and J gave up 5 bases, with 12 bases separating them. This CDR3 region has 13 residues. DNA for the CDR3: TGCGCCAGCAGTCCAGTCGAGGGGACTGAAGCTTTCTTT. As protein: CASSPVEGTEAFF.

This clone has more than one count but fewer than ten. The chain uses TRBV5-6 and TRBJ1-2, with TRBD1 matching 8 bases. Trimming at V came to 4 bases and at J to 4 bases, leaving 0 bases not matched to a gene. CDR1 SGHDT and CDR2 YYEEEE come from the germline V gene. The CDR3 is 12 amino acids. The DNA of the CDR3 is TGTGCCAGCAGCACAGGGGGCTATGGCTACACCTTC. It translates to CASSTGGYGYTF.

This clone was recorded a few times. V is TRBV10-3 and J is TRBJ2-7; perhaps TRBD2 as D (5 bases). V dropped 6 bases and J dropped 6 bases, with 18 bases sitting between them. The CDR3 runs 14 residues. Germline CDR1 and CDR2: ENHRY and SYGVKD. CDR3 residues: CAIRSPGKEGEQYF. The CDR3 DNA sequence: TGTGCCATCAGGTCGCCCGGGAAGGAAGGCGAGCAGTACTTC.

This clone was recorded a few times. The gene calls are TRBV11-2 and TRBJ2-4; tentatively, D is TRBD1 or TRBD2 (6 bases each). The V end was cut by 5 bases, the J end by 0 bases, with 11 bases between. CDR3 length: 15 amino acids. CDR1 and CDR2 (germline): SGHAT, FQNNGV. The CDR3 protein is CASSRQEGAKNIQYF. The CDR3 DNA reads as TGTGCCAGCAGCCGACAGGAGGGAGCCAAAAACATTCAGTACTTC.

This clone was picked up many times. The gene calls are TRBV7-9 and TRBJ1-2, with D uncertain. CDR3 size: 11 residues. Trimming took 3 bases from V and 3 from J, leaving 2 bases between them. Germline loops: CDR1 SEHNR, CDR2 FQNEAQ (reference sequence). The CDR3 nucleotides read TGTGCCAGCAGCTTTGACTATGGCTACACCTTC. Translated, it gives CASSFDYGYTF. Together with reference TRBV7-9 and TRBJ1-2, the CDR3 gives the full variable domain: DTGVSQNPRHKITKRGQNVTFRCDPISEHNRLYWYRQTLGQGPEFLTYFQNEAQLEKSRLLSDRFSAERPKGSFSTLEIQRTEQGDSAMYLCASSFDYGYTFGSGTRLTVV.

CDR3 DNA sequence: TGTGCCAGCAGCGTAGAGACAGCGCCCGCCCCGCGTCATGAGCAGTTCTTC. Its protein product is CASSVETAPAPRHEQFF. The V and J genes are TRBV9 and TRBJ2-1; the D gene is possibly TRBD1 (5 bases). Germline loops: CDR1 SGDLS, CDR2 YYNGEE. This CDR3 comprises 17 residues. Between the trimmed V and J ends, which lost 0 bases and 8 bases, there was a span of 21 bases.

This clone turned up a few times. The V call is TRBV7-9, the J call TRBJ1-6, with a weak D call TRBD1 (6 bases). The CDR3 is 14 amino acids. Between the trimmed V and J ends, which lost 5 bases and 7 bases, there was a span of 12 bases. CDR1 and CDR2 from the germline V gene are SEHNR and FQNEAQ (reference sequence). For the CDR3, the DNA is TGTGCCAGCAGCCCTATGGGGGCGAATTCACCCCTCCACTTT. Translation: CASSPMGANSPLHF. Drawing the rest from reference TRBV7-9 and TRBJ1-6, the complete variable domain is DTGVSQNPRHKITKRGQNVTFRCDPISEHNRLYWYRQTLGQGPEFLTYFQNEAQLEKSRLLSDRFSAERPKGSFSTLEIQRTEQGDSAMYLCASSPMGANSPLHFGNGTRLTVT.

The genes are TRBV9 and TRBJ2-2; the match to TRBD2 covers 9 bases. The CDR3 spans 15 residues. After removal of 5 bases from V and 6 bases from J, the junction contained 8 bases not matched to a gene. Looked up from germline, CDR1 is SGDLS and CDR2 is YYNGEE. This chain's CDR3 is CASSIGTSIPGELFF. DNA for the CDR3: TGTGCCAGCAGTATTGGGACTAGCATCCCCGGGGAGCTGTTTTTT.

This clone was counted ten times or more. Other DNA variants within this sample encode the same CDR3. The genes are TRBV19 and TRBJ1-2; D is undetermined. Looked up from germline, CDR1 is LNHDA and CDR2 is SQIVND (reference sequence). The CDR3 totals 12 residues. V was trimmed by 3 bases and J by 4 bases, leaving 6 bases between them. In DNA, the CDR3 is TGTGCCAGTAGTATGACGGCCTATGGCTACACCTTC. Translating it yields CASSMTAYGYTF.

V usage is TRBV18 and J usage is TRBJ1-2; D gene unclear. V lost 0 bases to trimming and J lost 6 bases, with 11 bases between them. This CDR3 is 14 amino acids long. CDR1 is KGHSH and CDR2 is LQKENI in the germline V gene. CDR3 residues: CASSPPMAGNGYTF. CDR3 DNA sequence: TGTGCCAGCTCACCACCAATGGCAGGCAATGGCTACACCTTC. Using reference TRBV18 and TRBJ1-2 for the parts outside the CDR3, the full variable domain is NAGVMQNPRHLVRRRGQEARLRCSPMKGHSHVYWYRQLPEEGLKFMVYLQKENIIDESGMPKERFSAEFPKEGPSILRIQQVVRGDSAAYFCASSPPMAGNGYTFGSGTRLTVV.

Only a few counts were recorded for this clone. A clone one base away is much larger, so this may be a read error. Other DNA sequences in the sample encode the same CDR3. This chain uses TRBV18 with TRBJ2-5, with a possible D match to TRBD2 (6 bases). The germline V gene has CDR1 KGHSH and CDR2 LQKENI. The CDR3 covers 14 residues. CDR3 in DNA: TGTGCCAGCGCACCAAGGGGCAGCGGGGAGACCCAGTACTTC. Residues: CASAPRGSGETQYF. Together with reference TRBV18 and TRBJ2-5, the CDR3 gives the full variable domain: NAGVMQNPRHLVRRRGQEARLRCSPMKGHSHVYWYRQLPEEGLKFMVYLQKENIIDESGMPKERFSAEFPKEGPSILRIQQVVRGDSAAYFCASAPRGSGETQYFGPGTRLLVL.

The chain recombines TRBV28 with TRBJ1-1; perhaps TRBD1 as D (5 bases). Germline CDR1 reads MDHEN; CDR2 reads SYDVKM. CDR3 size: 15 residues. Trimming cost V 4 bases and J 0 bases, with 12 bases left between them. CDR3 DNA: TGTGCCAGCAGTTCACCGACAGCCATGAACACTGAAGCTTTCTTT. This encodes CASSSPTAMNTEAFF.

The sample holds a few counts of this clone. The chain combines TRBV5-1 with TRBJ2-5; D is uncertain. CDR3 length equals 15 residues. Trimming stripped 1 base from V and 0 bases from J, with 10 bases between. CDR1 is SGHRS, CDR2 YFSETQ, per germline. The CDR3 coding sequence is TGCGCCAGCAGCTTGCCAGCCTTGTACCAAGAGACCCAGTACTTC. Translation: CASSLPALYQETQYF.

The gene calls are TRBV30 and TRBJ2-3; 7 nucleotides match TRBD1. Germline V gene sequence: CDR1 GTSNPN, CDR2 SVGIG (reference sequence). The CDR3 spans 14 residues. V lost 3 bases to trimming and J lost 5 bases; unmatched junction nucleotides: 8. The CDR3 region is CAWRRQGSQDTQYF. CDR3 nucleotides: TGTGCCTGGAGGAGACAGGGCTCACAAGATACGCAGTATTTT. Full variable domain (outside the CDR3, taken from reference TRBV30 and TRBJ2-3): SQTIHQWPATLVQPVGSPLSLECTVEGTSNPNLYWYRQAAGRGLQLLFYSVGIGQISSEVPQNLSASRPQDRQFILSSKKLLLSDSGFYLCAWRRQGSQDTQYFGPGTRLTVL.

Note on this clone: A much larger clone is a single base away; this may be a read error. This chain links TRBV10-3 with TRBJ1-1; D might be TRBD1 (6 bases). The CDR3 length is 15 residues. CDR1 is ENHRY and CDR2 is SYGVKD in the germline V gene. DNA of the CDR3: TGTGCCATGAGTGAGGGGACACTGACGAACACTGAAGCTTTCTTT. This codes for CAMSEGTLTNTEAFF.

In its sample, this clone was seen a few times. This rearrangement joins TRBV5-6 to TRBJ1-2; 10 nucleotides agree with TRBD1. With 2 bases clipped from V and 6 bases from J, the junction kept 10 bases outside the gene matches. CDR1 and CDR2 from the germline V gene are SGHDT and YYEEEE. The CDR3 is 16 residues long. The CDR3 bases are TGTGCCAGCAGCTTACCGGGACAGGGGAGGGAGAATGGCTACACCTTC. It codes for CASSLPGQGRENGYTF.

This CDR3 reads CASSERSSGANVLTF. Written as DNA, the CDR3 is TGTGCCAGCAGTGAAAGGTCGTCTGGGGCCAACGTCCTGACTTTC. This chain connects TRBV2 to TRBJ2-6; D is ambiguous. Trimming pared 2 bases from V and 1 base from J, leaving 6 bases between. The CDR3 loop spans 15 amino acids. The germline V gene encodes CDR1 SNHLY and CDR2 FYNNEI. Complete variable domain (other parts from reference TRBV2 and TRBJ2-6): EPEVTQTPSHQVTQMGQEVILRCVPISNHLYFYWYRQILGQKVEFLVSFYNNEISEKSEIFDDQFSVERPDGSNFTLKIRSTKLEDSAMYFCASSERSSGANVLTFGAGSRLTVL.